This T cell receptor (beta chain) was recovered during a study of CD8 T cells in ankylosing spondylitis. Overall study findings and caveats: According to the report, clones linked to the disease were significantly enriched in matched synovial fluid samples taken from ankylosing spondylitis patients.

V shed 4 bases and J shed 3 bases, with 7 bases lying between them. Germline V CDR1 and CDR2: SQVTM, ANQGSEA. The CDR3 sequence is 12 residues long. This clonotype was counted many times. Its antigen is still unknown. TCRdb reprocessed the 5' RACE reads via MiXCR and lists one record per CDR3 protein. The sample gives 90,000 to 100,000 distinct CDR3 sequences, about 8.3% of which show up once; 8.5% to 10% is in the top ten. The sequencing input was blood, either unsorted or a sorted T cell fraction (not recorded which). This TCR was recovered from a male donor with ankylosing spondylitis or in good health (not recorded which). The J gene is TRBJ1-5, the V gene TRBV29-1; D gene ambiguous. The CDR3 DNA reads TGCAGCGTTGGGAACTACAATCAGCCCCAGCATTTT. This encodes CSVGNYNQPQHF. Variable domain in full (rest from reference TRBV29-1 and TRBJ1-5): SAVISQKPSRDICQRGTSLTIQCQVDSQVTMMFWYRQQPGQSLTLIATANQGSEATYESGFVIDKFPISRPNLTFSTLTVSNMSPEDSSIYLCSVGNYNQPQHFGDGTRLSIL.